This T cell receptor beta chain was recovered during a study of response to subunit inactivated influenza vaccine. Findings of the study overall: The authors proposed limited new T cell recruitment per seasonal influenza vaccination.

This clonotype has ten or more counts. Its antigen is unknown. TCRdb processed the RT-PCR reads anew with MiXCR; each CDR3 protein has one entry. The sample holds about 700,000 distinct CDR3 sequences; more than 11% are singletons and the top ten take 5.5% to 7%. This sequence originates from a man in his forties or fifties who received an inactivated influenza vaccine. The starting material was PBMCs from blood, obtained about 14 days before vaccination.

The CDR3 reads CASSRREITDTQYF. In nucleotides, the CDR3 is TGCGCCAGCAGCCGCCGGGAGATCACAGATACGCAGTATTTT. The chain is built from TRBV4-1 and TRBJ2-3, with D perhaps matching TRBD2 (6 bases). Trimming shortened V by 4 bases and J by 2 bases, and 10 bases separated the two germline ends. The CDR3 length is 14 residues. The V gene's germline CDR1 is MGHRA and CDR2 YSYEKL.